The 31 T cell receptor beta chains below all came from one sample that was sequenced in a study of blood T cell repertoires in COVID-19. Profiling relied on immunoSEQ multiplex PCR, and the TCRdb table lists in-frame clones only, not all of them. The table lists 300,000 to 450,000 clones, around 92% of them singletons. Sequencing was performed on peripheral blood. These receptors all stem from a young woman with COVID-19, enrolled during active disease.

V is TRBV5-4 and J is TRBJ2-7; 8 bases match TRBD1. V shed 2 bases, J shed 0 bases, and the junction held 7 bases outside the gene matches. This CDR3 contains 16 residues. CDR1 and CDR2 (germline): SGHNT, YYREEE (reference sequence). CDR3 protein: CASSFGQGRGSYEQYF. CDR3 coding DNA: TGTGCCAGCAGCTTCGGACAGGGAAGGGGCTCCTACGAGCAGTACTTC. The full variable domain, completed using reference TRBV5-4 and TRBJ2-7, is ETGVTQSPTHLIKTRGQQVTLRCSSQSGHNTVSWYQQALGQGPQFIFQYYREEENGRGNFPPRFSGLQFPNYSSELNVNALELDDSALYLCASSFGQGRGSYEQYFGPGTRLTVT.

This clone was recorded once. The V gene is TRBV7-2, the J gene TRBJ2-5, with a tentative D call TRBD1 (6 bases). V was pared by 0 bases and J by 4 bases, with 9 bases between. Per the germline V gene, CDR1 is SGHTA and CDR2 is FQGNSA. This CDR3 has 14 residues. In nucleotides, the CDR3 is TGTGCCAGCAGCTTAGCCGACAGGATAGAGACCCAGTACTTC. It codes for CASSLADRIETQYF.

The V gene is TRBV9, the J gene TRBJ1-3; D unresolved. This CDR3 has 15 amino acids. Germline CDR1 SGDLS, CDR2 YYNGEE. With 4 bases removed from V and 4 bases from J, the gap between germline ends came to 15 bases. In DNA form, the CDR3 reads TGTGCCAGCAGCCCAGAGGCAGTTCCAGGAAACACCATATATTTT. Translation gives CASSPEAVPGNTIYF.

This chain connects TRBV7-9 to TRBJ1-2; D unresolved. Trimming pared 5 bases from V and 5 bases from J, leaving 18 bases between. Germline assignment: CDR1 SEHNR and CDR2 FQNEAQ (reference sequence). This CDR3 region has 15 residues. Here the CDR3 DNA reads TGTGCCAGCAGCCCCTCCTTCACAGAAGAATATGGCTACACCTTC. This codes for CASSPSFTEEYGYTF.

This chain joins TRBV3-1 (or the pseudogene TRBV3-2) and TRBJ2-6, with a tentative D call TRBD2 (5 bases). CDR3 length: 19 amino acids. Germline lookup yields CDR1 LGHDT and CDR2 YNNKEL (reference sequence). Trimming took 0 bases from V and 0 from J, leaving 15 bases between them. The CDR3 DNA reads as TGTGCCAGCAGCCAAGATCAGGCGCGGGCCAGCTCTGGGGCCAACGTCCTGACTTTC. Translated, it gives CASSQDQARASSGANVLTF.

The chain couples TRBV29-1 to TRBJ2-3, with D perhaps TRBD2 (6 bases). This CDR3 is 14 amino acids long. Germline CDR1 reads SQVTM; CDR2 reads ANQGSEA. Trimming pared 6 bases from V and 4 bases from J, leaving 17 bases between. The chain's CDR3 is CSVVAEGAPDTQYF. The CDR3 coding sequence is TGCAGCGTAGTAGCGGAAGGGGCCCCAGATACGCAGTATTTT.

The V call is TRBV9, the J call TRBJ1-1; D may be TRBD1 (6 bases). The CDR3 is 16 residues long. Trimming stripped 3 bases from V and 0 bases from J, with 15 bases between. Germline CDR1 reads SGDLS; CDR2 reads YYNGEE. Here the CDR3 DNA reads TGTGCCAGCAGCGCCAGCGGACAGACCATGAACACTGAAGCTTTCTTT. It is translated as CASSASGQTMNTEAFF.

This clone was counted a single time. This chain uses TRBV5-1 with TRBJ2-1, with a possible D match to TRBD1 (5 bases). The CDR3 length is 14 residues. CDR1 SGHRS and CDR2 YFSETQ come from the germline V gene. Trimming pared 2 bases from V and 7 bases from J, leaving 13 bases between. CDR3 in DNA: TGCGCCAGCAGCTTTCAGGGTTATGGGAATGAGCAGTTCTTC. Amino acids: CASSFQGYGNEQFF.

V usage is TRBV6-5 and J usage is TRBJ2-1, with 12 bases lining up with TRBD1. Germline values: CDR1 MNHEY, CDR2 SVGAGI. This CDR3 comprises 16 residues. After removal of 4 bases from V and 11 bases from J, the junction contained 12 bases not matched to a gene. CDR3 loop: CASSSRDRGLSFKQFF. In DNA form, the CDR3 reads TGTGCCAGCAGTTCCCGGGACAGGGGGCTTAGTTTTAAGCAGTTCTTC.

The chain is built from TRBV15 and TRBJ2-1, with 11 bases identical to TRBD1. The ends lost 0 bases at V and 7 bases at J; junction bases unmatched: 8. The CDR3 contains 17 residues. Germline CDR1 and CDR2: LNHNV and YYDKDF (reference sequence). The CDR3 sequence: CATSRDQGQGAGNEQFF. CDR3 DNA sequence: TGTGCCACCAGCAGAGACCAAGGACAGGGGGCTGGGAATGAGCAGTTCTTC.

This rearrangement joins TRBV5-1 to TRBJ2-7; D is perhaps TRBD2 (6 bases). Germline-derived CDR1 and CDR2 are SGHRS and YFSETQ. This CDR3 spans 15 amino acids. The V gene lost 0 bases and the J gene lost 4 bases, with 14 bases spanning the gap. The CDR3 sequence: CASSLDMGGPYEQYF. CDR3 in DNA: TGCGCCAGCAGCTTGGACATGGGGGGTCCTTACGAGCAGTACTTC.

The CDR3: CASGTGGRTYEQYF. CDR3 coding DNA: TGCGCCAGCGGGACAGGGGGTAGAACCTACGAGCAGTACTTC. The chain links TRBV5-1 to TRBJ2-7, with 11 bases fitting TRBD1. Germline values: CDR1 SGHRS, CDR2 YFSETQ. J lost 2 bases, V lost 7 bases, and 5 bases had no gene match. CDR3 length: 14 residues. Full variable domain (outside the CDR3, taken from reference TRBV5-1 and TRBJ2-7): KAGVTQTPRYLIKTRGQQVTLSCSPISGHRSVSWYQQTPGQGLQFLFEYFSETQRNKGNFPGRFSGRQFSNSRSEMNVSTLELGDSALYLCASGTGGRTYEQYFGPGTRLTVT.

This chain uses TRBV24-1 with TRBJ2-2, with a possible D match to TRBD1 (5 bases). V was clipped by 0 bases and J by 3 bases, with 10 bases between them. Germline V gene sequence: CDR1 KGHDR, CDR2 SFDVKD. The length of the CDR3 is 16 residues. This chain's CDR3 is CATSDLSGADTGELFF. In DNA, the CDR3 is TGTGCCACCAGTGATTTGTCTGGGGCGGACACCGGGGAGCTGTTTTTT.

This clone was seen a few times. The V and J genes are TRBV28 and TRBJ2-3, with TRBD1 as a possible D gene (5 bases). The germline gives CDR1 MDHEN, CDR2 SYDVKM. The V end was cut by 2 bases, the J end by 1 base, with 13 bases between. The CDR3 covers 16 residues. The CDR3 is CASSLVQGFGTDTQYF. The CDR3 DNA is TGTGCCAGCAGTTTAGTCCAGGGCTTTGGCACAGATACGCAGTATTTT.

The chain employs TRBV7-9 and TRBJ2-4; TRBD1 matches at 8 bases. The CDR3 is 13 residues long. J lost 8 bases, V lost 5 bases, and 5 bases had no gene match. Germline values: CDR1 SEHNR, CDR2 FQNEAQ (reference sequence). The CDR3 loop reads CASSRTGRDIQYF. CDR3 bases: TGTGCCAGCAGCCGGACAGGGCGAGACATTCAGTACTTC.

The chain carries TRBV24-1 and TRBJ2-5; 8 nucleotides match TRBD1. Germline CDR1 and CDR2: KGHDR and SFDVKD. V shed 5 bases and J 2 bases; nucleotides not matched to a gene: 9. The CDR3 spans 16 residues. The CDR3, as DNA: TGTGCCACCAGTGTGGGATTAGGGACAGGACAAGAGACCCAGTACTTC. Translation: CATSVGLGTGQETQYF.

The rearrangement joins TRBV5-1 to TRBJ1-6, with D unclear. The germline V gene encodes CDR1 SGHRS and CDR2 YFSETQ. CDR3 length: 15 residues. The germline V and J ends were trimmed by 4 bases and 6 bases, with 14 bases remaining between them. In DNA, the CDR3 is TGCGCCAGCAGCCAACGGGTAGAAAGTAATTCACCCCTCCACTTT. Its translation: CASSQRVESNSPLHF.

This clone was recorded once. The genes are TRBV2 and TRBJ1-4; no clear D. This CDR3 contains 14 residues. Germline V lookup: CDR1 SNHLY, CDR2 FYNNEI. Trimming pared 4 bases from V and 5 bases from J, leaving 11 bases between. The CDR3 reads CASSVGQANEKLFF. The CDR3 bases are TGTGCCAGCAGTGTAGGCCAGGCGAATGAAAAACTGTTTTTT.

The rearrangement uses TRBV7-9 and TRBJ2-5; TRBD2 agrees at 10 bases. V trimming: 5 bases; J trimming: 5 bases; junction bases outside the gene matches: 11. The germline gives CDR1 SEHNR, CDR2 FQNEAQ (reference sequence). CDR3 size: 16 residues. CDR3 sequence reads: CASSRRLAGEWETQYF. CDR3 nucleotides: TGTGCCAGCAGCCGACGCCTAGCGGGGGAGTGGGAGACCCAGTACTTC. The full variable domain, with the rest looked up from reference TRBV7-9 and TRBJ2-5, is DTGVSQNPRHKITKRGQNVTFRCDPISEHNRLYWYRQTLGQGPEFLTYFQNEAQLEKSRLLSDRFSAERPKGSFSTLEIQRTEQGDSAMYLCASSRRLAGEWETQYFGPGTRLLVL.

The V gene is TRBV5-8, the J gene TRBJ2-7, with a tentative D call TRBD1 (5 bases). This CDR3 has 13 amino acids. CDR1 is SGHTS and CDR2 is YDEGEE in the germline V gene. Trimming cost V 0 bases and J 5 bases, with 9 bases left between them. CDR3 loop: CASSLDVGDEQYF. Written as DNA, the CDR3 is TGTGCCAGCAGCTTGGATGTAGGGGACGAGCAGTACTTC.

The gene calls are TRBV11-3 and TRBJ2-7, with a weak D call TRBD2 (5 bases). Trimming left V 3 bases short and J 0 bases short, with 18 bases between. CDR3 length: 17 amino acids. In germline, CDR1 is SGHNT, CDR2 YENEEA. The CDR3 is CASSLHPHFEGSYEQYF. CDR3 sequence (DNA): TGTGCCAGCAGCTTGCACCCTCATTTCGAGGGCTCCTACGAGCAGTACTTC.

The CDR3 is CASRRENTEAFF. The DNA of the CDR3 is TGTGCCAGCAGGAGAGAAAACACTGAAGCTTTCTTT. This sequence joins TRBV6-5 and TRBJ1-1; D is undetermined. The CDR3 contains 12 residues. Per the germline V gene, CDR1 is MNHEY and CDR2 is SVGAGI. V lost 6 bases, J lost 2 bases, and 7 bases lay in between.

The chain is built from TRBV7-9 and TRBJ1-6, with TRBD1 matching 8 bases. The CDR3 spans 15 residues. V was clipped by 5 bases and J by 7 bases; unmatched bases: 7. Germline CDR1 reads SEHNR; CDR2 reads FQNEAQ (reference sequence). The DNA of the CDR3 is TGTGCCAGCAGCCCCAGGGACAGGCGCAATTCACCCCTCCACTTT. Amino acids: CASSPRDRRNSPLHF.

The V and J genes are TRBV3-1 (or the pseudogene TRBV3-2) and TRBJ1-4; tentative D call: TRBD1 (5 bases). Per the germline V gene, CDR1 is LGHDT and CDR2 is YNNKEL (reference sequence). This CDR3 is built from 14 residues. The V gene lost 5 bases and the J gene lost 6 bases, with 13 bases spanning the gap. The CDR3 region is CASSNQGVYEKLFF. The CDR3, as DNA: TGTGCCAGCAGCAACCAGGGTGTCTATGAAAAACTGTTTTTT.

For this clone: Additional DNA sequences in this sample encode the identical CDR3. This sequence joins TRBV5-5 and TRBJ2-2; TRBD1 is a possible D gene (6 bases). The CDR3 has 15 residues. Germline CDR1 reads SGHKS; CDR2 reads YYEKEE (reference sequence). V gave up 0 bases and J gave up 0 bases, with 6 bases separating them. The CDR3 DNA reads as TGTGCCAGCAGCTTGGGGACAGCGAACACCGGGGAGCTGTTTTTT. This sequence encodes CASSLGTANTGELFF.

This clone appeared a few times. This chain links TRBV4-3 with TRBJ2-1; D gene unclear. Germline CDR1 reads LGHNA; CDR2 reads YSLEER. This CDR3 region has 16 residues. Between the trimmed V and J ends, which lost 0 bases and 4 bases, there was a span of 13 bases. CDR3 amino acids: CASSQERLRPYNEQFF. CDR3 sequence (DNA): TGCGCCAGCAGCCAAGAGAGGCTTAGACCTTACAATGAGCAGTTCTTC.

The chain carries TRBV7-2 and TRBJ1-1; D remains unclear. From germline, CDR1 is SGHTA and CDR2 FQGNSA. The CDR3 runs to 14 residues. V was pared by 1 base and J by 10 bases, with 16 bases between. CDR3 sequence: CASSLDNSRRSAFF. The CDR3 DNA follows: TGTGCCAGCAGCTTAGATAACAGTCGTAGATCAGCTTTCTTT.

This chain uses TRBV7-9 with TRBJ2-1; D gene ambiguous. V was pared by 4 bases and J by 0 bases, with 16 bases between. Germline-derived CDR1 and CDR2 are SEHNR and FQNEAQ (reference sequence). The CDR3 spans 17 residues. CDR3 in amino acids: CASSSPAVWSSYNEQFF. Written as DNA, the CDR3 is TGTGCCAGCAGCTCGCCCGCCGTATGGAGCTCCTACAATGAGCAGTTCTTC.

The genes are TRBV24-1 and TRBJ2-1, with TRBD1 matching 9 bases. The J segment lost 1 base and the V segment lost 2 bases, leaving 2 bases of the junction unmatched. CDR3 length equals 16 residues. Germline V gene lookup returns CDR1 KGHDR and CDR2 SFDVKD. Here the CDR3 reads CATSDWTGASYNEQFF. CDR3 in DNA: TGTGCCACCAGTGATTGGACAGGGGCTTCCTACAATGAGCAGTTCTTC.

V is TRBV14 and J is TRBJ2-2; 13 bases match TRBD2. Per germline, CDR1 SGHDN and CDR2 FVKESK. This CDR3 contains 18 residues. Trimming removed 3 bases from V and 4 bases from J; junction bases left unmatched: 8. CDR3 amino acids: CASSHRLAGGPVTGELFF. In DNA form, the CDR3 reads TGTGCCAGCAGCCACCGACTAGCGGGAGGACCCGTCACCGGGGAGCTGTTTTTT.

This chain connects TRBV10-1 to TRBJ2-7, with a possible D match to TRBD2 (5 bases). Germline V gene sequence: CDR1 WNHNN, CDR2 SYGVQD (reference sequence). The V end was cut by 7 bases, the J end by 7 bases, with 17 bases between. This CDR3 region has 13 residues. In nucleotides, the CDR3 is TGCGCCAGCAAGGACCGACCCACGGGAGAGCAGTACGTC. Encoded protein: CASKDRPTGEQYV.